These T cell receptor beta chains were read from a single sample in a study of blood T cell repertoires in COVID-19. Measured with immunoSEQ multiplex PCR; TCRdb has only the in-frame clones, and not every one. The repertoire holds fewer than 250,000 clones, with 80% to 90% as singletons. The sample consisted of PBMCs or T cells enriched from blood (not recorded which). All receptors come from a man aged 25-45 years in a cohort exposed to, infected with or recovered from COVID-19 (not recorded which). CDR3s include the opening cysteine and the closing phenylalanine or tryptophan. The D gene is left open where the match is weak. The listing skips clone size in some rows; elsewhere it reads once, few, many or a size class.

D gene: .
CDR3 length: 18
V gene: TRBV3-1/TRBV3-2
clone size: .
J gene: TRBJ2-7
CDR3 DNA: TGTGCCAGCAGCCGAAACAGGGGTAGCGGGGCGACCTCCTACGAGCAGTACTTC
CDR3 protein: CASSRNRGSGATSYEQYF

D gene: .
CDR3 length: 13
V gene: TRBV5-1
clone size: .
J gene: TRBJ1-2
CDR3 DNA: TGCGCCAGCGCACCCCCAGGGAACTATGGCTACACCTTC
CDR3 protein: CASAPPGNYGYTF

D gene: .
CDR3 length: 15
V gene: TRBV4-2
clone size: .
J gene: TRBJ2-5
CDR3 DNA: TGTGCCAGCAGCCAAGCCCCGGGACTGCGAGAGACCCAGTACTTC
CDR3 protein: CASSQAPGLRETQYF

D gene: TRBD1
CDR3 length: 14
V gene: TRBV27
clone size: .
J gene: TRBJ1-5
CDR3 DNA: TGTGCCAGCAGTCCTGGACAGGACAATCAGCCCCAGCATTTT
CDR3 protein: CASSPGQDNQPQHF

D gene: .
CDR3 length: 14
V gene: TRBV5-1
clone size: .
J gene: TRBJ2-7
CDR3 DNA: TGCGCCAGCAGCTTAGCGGGCACGACCTACGAGCAGTACTTC
CDR3 protein: CASSLAGTTYEQYF

D gene: .
CDR3 length: 14
V gene: TRBV7-8
clone size: .
J gene: TRBJ1-5
CDR3 DNA: TGTGCCAGCAGCTCCGACAGTAGCAATCAGCCCCAGCATTTT
CDR3 protein: CASSSDSSNQPQHF

D gene: .
CDR3 length: 11
V gene: TRBV7-3
clone size: .
J gene: TRBJ2-3
CDR3 DNA: TGTGCCAGCAGCTTGAGAGATACGCAGTATTTT
CDR3 protein: CASSLRDTQYF

D gene: .
CDR3 length: 12
V gene: TRBV29-1
clone size: .
J gene: TRBJ1-1
CDR3 DNA: TGCAGCGTTGGCAGGGAGGGCACTGAAGCTTTCTTT
CDR3 protein: CSVGREGTEAFF

D gene: .
CDR3 length: 15
V gene: TRBV3-1/TRBV3-2
clone size: .
J gene: TRBJ2-1
CDR3 DNA: TGTGCCAGCAGCCAAGTGGCGTCAGGGTACAATGAGCAGTTCTTC
CDR3 protein: CASSQVASGYNEQFF

D gene: TRBD1
CDR3 length: 15
V gene: TRBV5-5
clone size: .
J gene: TRBJ2-5
CDR3 DNA: TGTGCCAGCAAAATAGATGAGGGGGCGGGAGAGACCCAGTACTTC
CDR3 protein: CASKIDEGAGETQYF

D gene: TRBD1
CDR3 length: 15
V gene: TRBV9
clone size: many
J gene: TRBJ1-2
CDR3 DNA: TGTGCCAGCAGCGCCTCGGACAGGCCGGACTATGGCTACACCTTC
CDR3 protein: CASSASDRPDYGYTF

D gene: .
CDR3 length: 14
V gene: TRBV7-3
clone size: once
J gene: TRBJ2-5
CDR3 DNA: TGTGCCAGCAGCTTAGGAGGGGCGGGGGAGACCCAGTACTTC
CDR3 protein: CASSLGGAGETQYF

D gene: TRBD1
CDR3 length: 16
V gene: TRBV9
clone size: .
J gene: TRBJ1-4
CDR3 DNA: TGTGCCAGCAGCGTAGCTCGACAGGGTGGGCCAGAAAAACTGTTTTTT
CDR3 protein: CASSVARQGGPEKLFF

D gene: TRBD1
CDR3 length: 20
V gene: TRBV19
clone size: .
J gene: TRBJ2-5
CDR3 DNA: TGTGCCAGTAGTATAGCCCAGGACAGGGGTAAGGGGTTTGGAATGGAGACCCAGTACTTC
CDR3 protein: CASSIAQDRGKGFGMETQYF

D gene: .
CDR3 length: 15
V gene: TRBV7-9
clone size: .
J gene: TRBJ1-4
CDR3 DNA: TGTGCCAGCAGCCCGGTCGGGGTTGAAAGTGAAAAACTGTTTTTT
CDR3 protein: CASSPVGVESEKLFF

D gene: .
CDR3 length: 17
V gene: TRBV28
clone size: .
J gene: TRBJ2-4
CDR3 DNA: TGTGCCAGCAGTTCCACCCAGGGAATGTGGGCCAAAAACATTCAGTACTTC
CDR3 protein: CASSSTQGMWAKNIQYF

D gene: TRBD1
CDR3 length: 14
V gene: TRBV10-3
clone size: .
J gene: TRBJ1-4
CDR3 DNA: TGTGCCAGCGATCCGGGACAGGAGAATGAAAAACTGTTTTTT
CDR3 protein: CASDPGQENEKLFF

D gene: .
CDR3 length: 13
V gene: TRBV3-1/TRBV3-2
clone size: .
J gene: TRBJ2-1
CDR3 DNA: TGTGCCAGCAGCCACAGGGGTTACAATGAGCAGTTCTTC
CDR3 protein: CASSHRGYNEQFF

D gene: TRBD2
CDR3 length: 17
V gene: TRBV6-6
clone size: .
J gene: TRBJ2-1
CDR3 DNA: TGTGCCAGCAGTCGCCCCCACCCCCGACTAGCGGACGATGAGCAGTTCTTC
CDR3 protein: CASSRPHPRLADDEQFF

D gene: .
CDR3 length: 15
V gene: TRBV6-5
clone size: few
J gene: TRBJ2-2
CDR3 DNA: TGTGCCAGCAAATTACAGGGTACGAACACCGGGGAGCTGTTTTTT
CDR3 protein: CASKLQGTNTGELFF

D gene: .
CDR3 length: 15
V gene: TRBV28
clone size: .
J gene: TRBJ2-1
CDR3 DNA: TGTGCCAGCAGTTATCGGACGGGGAGTTACAATGAGCAGTTCTTC
CDR3 protein: CASSYRTGSYNEQFF

D gene: .
CDR3 length: 16
V gene: TRBV28
clone size: .
J gene: TRBJ1-5
CDR3 DNA: TGTGCCAGCAGTTTACGGGGCGGGGGGCACAATCAGCCCCAGCATTTT
CDR3 protein: CASSLRGGGHNQPQHF